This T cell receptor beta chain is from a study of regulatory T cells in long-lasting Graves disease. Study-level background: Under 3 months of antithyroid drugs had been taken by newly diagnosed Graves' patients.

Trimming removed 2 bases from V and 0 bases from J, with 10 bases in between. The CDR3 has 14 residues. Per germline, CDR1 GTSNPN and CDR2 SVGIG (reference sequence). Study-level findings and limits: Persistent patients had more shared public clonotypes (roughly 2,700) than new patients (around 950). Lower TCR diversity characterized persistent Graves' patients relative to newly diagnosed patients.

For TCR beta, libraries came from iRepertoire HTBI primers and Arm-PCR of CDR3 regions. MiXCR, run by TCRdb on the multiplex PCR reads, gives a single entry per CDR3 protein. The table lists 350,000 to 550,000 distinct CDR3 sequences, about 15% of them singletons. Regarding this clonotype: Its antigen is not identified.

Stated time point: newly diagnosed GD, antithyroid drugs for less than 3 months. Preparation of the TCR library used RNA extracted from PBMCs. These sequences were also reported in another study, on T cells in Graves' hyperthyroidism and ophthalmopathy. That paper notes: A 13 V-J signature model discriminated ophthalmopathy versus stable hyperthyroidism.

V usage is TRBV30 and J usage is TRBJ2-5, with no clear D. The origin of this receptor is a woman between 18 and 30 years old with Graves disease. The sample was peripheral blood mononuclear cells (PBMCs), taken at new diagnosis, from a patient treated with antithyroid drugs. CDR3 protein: CAWSSGRHQETQYF. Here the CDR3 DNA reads TGTGCCTGGAGTTCGGGCAGGCACCAAGAGACCCAGTACTTC.